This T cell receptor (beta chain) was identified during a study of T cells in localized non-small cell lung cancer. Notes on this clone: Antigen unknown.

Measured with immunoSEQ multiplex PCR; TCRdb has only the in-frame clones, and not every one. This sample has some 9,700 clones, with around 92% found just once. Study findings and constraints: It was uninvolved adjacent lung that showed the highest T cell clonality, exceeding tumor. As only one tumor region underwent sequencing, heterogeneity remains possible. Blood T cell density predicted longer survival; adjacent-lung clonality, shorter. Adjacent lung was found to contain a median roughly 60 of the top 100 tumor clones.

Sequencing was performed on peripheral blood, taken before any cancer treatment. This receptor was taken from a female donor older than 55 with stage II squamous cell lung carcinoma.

CDR3 DNA: TGTGCCAGCAGGCCGACAGGGGGAGGCTATGGCTACACCTTC. Amino acids: CASRPTGGGYGYTF. V gene TRBV6-5 combines with J gene TRBJ1-2, with 9 bases that match TRBD1. The CDR3 runs to 14 residues. The germline V gene has CDR1 MNHEY and CDR2 SVGAGI. V gave up 6 bases and J gave up 4 bases; unmatched junction bases: 6.